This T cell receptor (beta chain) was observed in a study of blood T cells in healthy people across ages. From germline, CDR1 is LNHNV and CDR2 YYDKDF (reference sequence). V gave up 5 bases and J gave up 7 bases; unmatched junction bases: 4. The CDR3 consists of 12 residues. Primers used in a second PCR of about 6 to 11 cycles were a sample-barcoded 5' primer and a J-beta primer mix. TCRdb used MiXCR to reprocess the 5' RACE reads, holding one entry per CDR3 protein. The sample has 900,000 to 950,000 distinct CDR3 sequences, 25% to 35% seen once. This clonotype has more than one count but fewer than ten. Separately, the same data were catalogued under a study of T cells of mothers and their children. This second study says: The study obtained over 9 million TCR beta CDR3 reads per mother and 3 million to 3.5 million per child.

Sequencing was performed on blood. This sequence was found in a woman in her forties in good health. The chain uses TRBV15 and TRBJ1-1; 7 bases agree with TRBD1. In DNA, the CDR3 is TGTGCCACCAGCCGCCGGGACAGTGAAGCTTTCTTT. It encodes CATSRRDSEAFF.